Listed here are 6 T cell receptor beta chains from one sample, sequenced in a study of blood T cells in healthy people across ages. The use of a sample-barcoded 5' primer and a J-beta primer mix characterized a second PCR of about 6 to 12 cycles. TCRdb re-derived calls from the 5' RACE reads in MiXCR, one entry per CDR3 protein. The sample yields 1 million to 1.2 million distinct CDR3 sequences, roughly two fifths seen once. Sequenced sample: blood. Every receptor here comes from a man aged 18 to 30 in good health.

This chain uses TRBV12-3 or TRBV12-4 with TRBJ1-2; no clear D. V lost 5 bases to trimming and J lost 8 bases, with 18 bases between them. This CDR3 has 14 residues. The chain's CDR3 is CASSVGGLSMGYTF. In DNA, the CDR3 is TGTGCCAGCAGTGTCGGCGGGCTCTCTATGGGCTACACCTTC.

In its sample, this clonotype was seen a few times. The chain joins TRBV6-2 or TRBV6-3 to TRBJ2-7, with 10 bases fitting TRBD2. The CDR3 has 15 residues. The germline V gene encodes CDR1 MNHEY and CDR2 SVGEGT. The V segment lost 6 bases and the J segment 4 bases; nucleotides outside the gene matches: 9. CDR3 sequence reads: CASSLAGAPDYEQYF. CDR3 bases: TGTGCCAGCAGCCTAGCGGGGGCCCCAGATTACGAGCAGTACTTC.

This chain uses TRBV14 with TRBJ2-7; no reliable D call. The J call may be in error: the DNA end matches TRBJ2-5 better. This CDR3 has 12 amino acids. Germline CDR1 reads SGHDN; CDR2 reads FVKESK. The CDR3 loop is CASSQMGETQYF. The CDR3 bases are TGTGCCAGCAGCCAAATGGGAGAGACCCAGTACTTC.

This clonotype was counted only a few times. The chain uses TRBV7-9 and TRBJ2-5, with 7 bases fitting TRBD1. The junction had 10 bases not matched to a gene; V was cut back by 3 bases and J by 9 bases. This CDR3 contains 14 residues. In germline, CDR1 is SEHNR, CDR2 FQNEAQ (reference sequence). CDR3 sequence (DNA): TGTGCCAGCAGCTTTTCGGGACAGACCCAGGCCCAGTACTTC. It encodes CASSFSGQTQAQYF.

The V gene is TRBV6-1, the J gene TRBJ1-5, with D possibly matching TRBD1 (6 bases). This CDR3 has 15 amino acids. The germline V gene encodes CDR1 MNHNS and CDR2 SASEGT. V lost 5 bases, J lost 0 bases, and 11 bases lay in between. CDR3 sequence (DNA): TGTGCCAGCAGTTCAGGGGACCATAGCAATCAGCCCCAGCATTTT. Its translation is CASSSGDHSNQPQHF.

The chain links TRBV9 to TRBJ2-3, with D unclear. Trimming pared 0 bases from V and 5 bases from J, leaving 10 bases between. CDR1 is SGDLS and CDR2 is YYNGEE in the germline V gene. This CDR3 is 14 amino acids long. CDR3 protein: CASSVDLGRDTQYF. CDR3 sequence (DNA): TGTGCCAGCAGCGTAGATCTGGGTCGAGATACGCAGTATTTT.